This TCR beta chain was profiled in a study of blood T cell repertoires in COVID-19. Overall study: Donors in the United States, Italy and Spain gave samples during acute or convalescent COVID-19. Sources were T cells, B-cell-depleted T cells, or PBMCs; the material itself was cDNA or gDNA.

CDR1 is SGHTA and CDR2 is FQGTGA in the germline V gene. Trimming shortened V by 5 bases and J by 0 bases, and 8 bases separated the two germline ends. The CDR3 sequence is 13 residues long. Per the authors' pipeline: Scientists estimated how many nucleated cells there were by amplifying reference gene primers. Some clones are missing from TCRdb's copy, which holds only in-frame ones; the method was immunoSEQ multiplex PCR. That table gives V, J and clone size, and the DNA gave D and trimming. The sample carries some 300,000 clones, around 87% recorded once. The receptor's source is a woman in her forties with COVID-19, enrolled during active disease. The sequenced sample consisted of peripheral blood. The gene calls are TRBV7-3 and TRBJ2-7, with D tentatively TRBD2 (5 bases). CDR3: CASSLRDSYEQYF. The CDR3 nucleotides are TGTGCCAGCAGCCTCCGGGACTCCTACGAGCAGTACTTC.